This record concerns one T cell receptor beta chain sequence. This clone has a single count. The clone's antigen remains unknown. Base qualities are not recorded, but no much larger clone differs from it by a single base. These data originate in a study of control samples from healthy donors and cancer patients (dated by TCRdb to 2020 to 2022). The CDR3 has 15 amino acids, counting the end cysteine and phenylalanine. Of the read, only the CDR3 DNA is kept; its 45 bases are in frame from base 1. At the junction V is shortened by 5 bases and J by 2 bases, with 13 bases in between. Taken from the germline V gene (reference sequence), the CDR1 and CDR2 loops are LNHDA and SQIVND. Receptors were amplified or captured by the immunoSEQ multiplex PCR assay. TCRdb provides this immuneACCESS table in a form limited to in-frame rearrangements. Some clones are lacking; in checked studies, under half of them reflect an unresolved V gene, and why the rest are absent is not known. This sample lists some 120,000 clones; over 90% were detected once. Of the sample, about 2.5% falls within the top ten clones.

The chain couples TRBV19 to TRBJ1-5; confidence is insufficient to name the D gene. The sample consisted of blood. The receptor comes from a man aged 30 to 39 in good health. The base sequence is TGTGCCAGTAGTCCCGAGGGATTCGGCAATCAGCCCCAGCATTTT. Its protein reads: CASSPEGFGNQPQHF.